This TCR beta chain is from a study of CD8 T cells in Susac syndrome. Germline values: CDR1 LGHDT, CDR2 YNNKEL (reference sequence). V lost 1 base and J 7 bases, leaving 5 bases between the germline ends. The CDR3 loop spans 12 amino acids. Reverse transcription used about 0.5 to 1 ug RNA and random hexamers. TCRdb passed the immunoSEQ multiplex PCR reads through MiXCR, listing each CDR3 protein once. This table has about 190,000 distinct CDR3 sequences, around 95% appearing once. The receptor was isolated from a human donor with Susac syndrome. This chain links TRBV3-1 with TRBJ1-5; D unresolved. The sample consisted of CD4+ T cells from PBMCs. The CDR3 bases are TGTGCCAGCAGCCAAGGAGCCCAGCCCCAGCATTTT. Amino acids: CASSQGAQPQHF.